The 4 T cell receptor beta chains given below trace back to one sample, sequenced in a study of CD8+CD57+ T cells in acquired aplastic anemia. The template for TCR beta VDJ and CDR3 sequence profiling was genomic DNA. One entry per CDR3 protein, called by TCRdb with MiXCR from the reads. The sample lists approximately 470,000 distinct CDR3 sequences, 25% to 40% seen once, with roughly 0.8% in the top ten. The sequenced patients had an expansion of CD8+CD57+ cells seen by flow cytometry. Sequencing input: sorted CD4+, CD8+, or CD8+CD57+ T cells (not recorded which) from PBMCs. These receptors all stem from a human donor with aplastic anemia.

This clonotype has ten or more counts. The chain links TRBV4-1 to TRBJ1-2; D gene ambiguous. CDR1 and CDR2 from the germline V gene are MGHRA and YSYEKL. Trimming removed 1 base from V and 8 bases from J, with 17 bases in between. The CDR3 has 15 residues. CDR3 DNA sequence: TGCGCCAGCAGCCAAGTGGCCGCGTATGCAATGGGCTACACCTTC. Encoded protein: CASSQVAAYAMGYTF.

This chain joins TRBV19 and TRBJ1-4; D remains unclear. Trimming pared 11 bases from V and 5 bases from J, leaving 21 bases between. The CDR3 covers 15 residues. Germline V gene sequence: CDR1 LNHDA, CDR2 SQIVND (reference sequence). The CDR3 reads CAWSVSGIVNEKLFF. DNA for the CDR3: TGTGCCTGGAGTGTTAGCGGGATCGTGAATGAAAAACTGTTTTTT.

This clonotype was observed many times. The CDR3 sequence is CASSGLSGGSEQFF. DNA of the CDR3: TGTGCCAGTAGTGGACTCAGCGGGGGGAGTGAGCAGTTCTTC. V and J are TRBV19 and TRBJ2-1; 9 nucleotides match TRBD2. CDR1 is LNHDA, CDR2 SQIVND, per germline (reference sequence). The CDR3 runs 14 residues. The J segment lost 9 bases and the V segment lost 5 bases, leaving 8 bases of the junction unmatched.

This chain links TRBV7-9 with TRBJ1-4; D is unclear. CDR1 and CDR2 from the germline V gene are SEHNR and FQNEAQ (reference sequence). CDR3 size: 15 residues. V lost 4 bases, J lost 5 bases, and 14 bases lay in between. The chain's CDR3 is CASSSAESFNEKLFF. CDR3 sequence (DNA): TGTGCCAGCAGCTCGGCGGAGAGCTTCAATGAAAAACTGTTTTTT. Looking up the rest from reference TRBV7-9 and TRBJ1-4 gives the full variable domain: DTGVSQNPRHKITKRGQNVTFRCDPISEHNRLYWYRQTLGQGPEFLTYFQNEAQLEKSRLLSDRFSAERPKGSFSTLEIQRTEQGDSAMYLCASSSAESFNEKLFFGSGTQLSVL.